Each of the 16 T cell receptor beta chains below was sequenced from the same sample in a study of blood T cell repertoires in COVID-19. Measured with immunoSEQ multiplex PCR; TCRdb has only the in-frame clones, and not every one. The sample holds 220,000 or so clones; about 86% are singletons and the top ten take 10%. Material: peripheral blood. Receptors originate from a woman aged 50 to 60 with COVID-19, enrolled during active disease.

V usage is TRBV10-3 and J usage is TRBJ2-2; maybe TRBD2 (6 bases). Germline V CDR1 and CDR2: ENHRY, SYGVKD. Trimming cost V 3 bases and J 6 bases, with 8 bases left between them. The CDR3 extends over 13 amino acids. As DNA, the CDR3 is TGTGCCATCAGTGATCGGGACTCCGGGGAGCTGTTTTTT. It encodes CAISDRDSGELFF.

The chain joins TRBV27 to TRBJ2-1, with 12 bases that match TRBD2. CDR3 size: 16 residues. Germline lookup yields CDR1 MNHEY and CDR2 SMNVEV (reference sequence). J lost 16 bases, V lost 2 bases, and 15 bases had no gene match. For the CDR3, the DNA is TGTGCCAGCAGTTTAGACGGCCGGACTAGCGGGACTAGATTTTTCTTC. It codes for CASSLDGRTSGTRFFF.

J is TRBJ1-6 and V is TRBV6-1, with 7 bases matching TRBD1. CDR3 length: 16 residues. Germline V gives CDR1 MNHNS, CDR2 SASEGT. V shed 1 base, J shed 6 bases, and the junction held 6 bases outside the gene matches. The CDR3, as DNA: TGTGCCAGCAGTGAAGTCGGGACAGCCCTTAATTCACCCCTCCACTTT. Translating it yields CASSEVGTALNSPLHF.

The V gene is TRBV30, the J gene TRBJ2-1; TRBD2 is a possible D gene (6 bases). Germline CDR1 is GTSNPN and CDR2 is SVGIG (reference sequence). This CDR3 has 14 residues. With 5 bases removed from V and 1 base from J, the gap between germline ends came to 12 bases. The CDR3 DNA reads TGTGCCTGGTCCGGGGGTGTGTCCTACAATGAGCAGTTCTTC. The encoded protein is CAWSGGVSYNEQFF.

The chain is built from TRBV14 and TRBJ1-1, with D perhaps TRBD1 (6 bases). This CDR3 has 18 amino acids. Per germline, CDR1 SGHDN and CDR2 FVKESK. Trimming stripped 4 bases from V and 5 bases from J, with 26 bases between. CDR3 region: CASSLSSFSTGRGTEAFF. The CDR3 DNA sequence: TGTGCCAGCAGCCTATCCAGTTTCTCGACAGGTAGAGGGACTGAAGCTTTCTTT.

The genes are TRBV10-2 and TRBJ1-6, with TRBD1 identical over 11 bases. Germline-derived CDR1 and CDR2 are WSHSY and SAAADI. CDR3 length: 16 residues. J was trimmed by 10 bases and V by 6 bases; bases with no gene match: 11. This CDR3 is CASRNWTGGFSSPLHF. CDR3 bases: TGCGCCAGCAGGAACTGGACAGGGGGCTTTTCATCACCCCTCCACTTT.

V is TRBV19 and J is TRBJ2-2; D is possibly TRBD1 (6 bases). The V end was cut by 0 bases, the J end by 6 bases, with 8 bases between. From germline, CDR1 is LNHDA and CDR2 SQIVND (reference sequence). This CDR3 contains 14 residues. CDR3 amino acids: CASSIEQGAGELFF. As DNA, the CDR3 is TGTGCCAGTAGTATAGAACAGGGTGCCGGGGAGCTGTTTTTT.

The chain carries TRBV5-1 and TRBJ1-1; 9 bases line up with TRBD1. Per germline, CDR1 SGHRS and CDR2 YFSETQ. Unmatched junction bases numbered 11, after V lost 4 bases and J lost 4 bases. There are 16 residues in the CDR3. CDR3 loop: CASSVLTGGSGTEAFF. The CDR3 DNA is TGCGCCAGCAGCGTACTGACAGGGGGTAGTGGCACTGAAGCTTTCTTT.

This sequence joins TRBV5-1 and TRBJ1-1; no reliable D call. V gave up 4 bases and J gave up 5 bases, with 15 bases separating them. Looked up from germline, CDR1 is SGHRS and CDR2 is YFSETQ. CDR3 length: 14 amino acids. In DNA form, the CDR3 reads TGCGCCAGCAGCGATCAGATCGGAGGAACTGAAGCTTTCTTT. It is translated as CASSDQIGGTEAFF.

The rearrangement joins TRBV5-8 to TRBJ1-2, with 10 bases that match TRBD1. The CDR3 runs 15 residues. J gave up 8 bases and V 3 bases, and 10 bases lay outside the gene matches. Germline V gives CDR1 SGHTS, CDR2 YDEGEE. CDR3 sequence (DNA): TGTGCCAGCAGCTACCGGGACAGGGGAGAAAAAGGCTACACCTTC. It translates to CASSYRDRGEKGYTF.

The chain uses TRBV19 and TRBJ2-3, with TRBD1 matching over 10 bases. There are 14 residues in the CDR3. V gave up 6 bases and J gave up 5 bases; unmatched junction bases: 5. Per the germline V gene, CDR1 is LNHDA and CDR2 is SQIVND (reference sequence). The DNA of the CDR3 is TGTGCCAGTAGCTCGACAGGGGGCATAGATACGCAGTATTTT. The encoded protein is CASSSTGGIDTQYF. Complete variable domain (other parts from reference TRBV19 and TRBJ2-3): DGGITQSPKYLFRKEGQNVTLSCEQNLNHDAMYWYRQDPGQGLRLIYYSQIVNDFQKGDIAEGYSVSREKKESFPLTVTSAQKNPTAFYLCASSSTGGIDTQYFGPGTRLTVL.

With respect to this clone: The junction departs from the called germline gene at one end, perhaps through a read error. The chain combines TRBV5-4 with TRBJ1-2, with 10 bases identical to TRBD1. CDR1 SGHNT and CDR2 YYREEE come from the germline V gene (reference sequence). The CDR3 loop spans 16 amino acids. CDR3 sequence: CASSFPRTGGSYGYTF. CDR3 sequence (DNA): TGTGCCAGCAGCTTTCCTAGGACAGGGGGTAGCTATGGCTACACTTTC.

V gene TRBV4-1 combines with J gene TRBJ2-5; D gene ambiguous. CDR1 MGHRA and CDR2 YSYEKL come from the germline V gene. The CDR3 contains 11 residues. V gave up 2 bases and J gave up 4 bases, with 2 bases separating them. The CDR3 here is CASSQRETQYF. The CDR3 region has the DNA TGCGCCAGCAGCCAACGAGAGACCCAGTACTTC.

Only a few counts were recorded for this clone. The chain employs TRBV2 and TRBJ2-2, with a tentative D call TRBD1 (5 bases). This CDR3 is built from 15 residues. Germline CDR1 is SNHLY and CDR2 is FYNNEI. Trimming took off 3 bases at V and 5 bases at J, with 13 bases between the two ends. The CDR3 DNA follows: TGTGCCAGCAGTGAGATGGGGCGAGGAACCGGGGAGCTGTTTTTT. Protein: CASSEMGRGTGELFF.

This clone was observed a handful of times. The chain carries TRBV25-1 and TRBJ1-6; TRBD1 agrees at 7 bases. The germline gives CDR1 MGHDK, CDR2 SYGVNS. J gave up 14 bases and V 3 bases, and 10 bases lay outside the gene matches. This CDR3 has 14 amino acids. The CDR3 spells CASSDLSTGATLHF. The CDR3 region has the DNA TGTGCCAGCAGTGATCTTTCTACAGGGGCAACCCTCCACTTT.

V and J are TRBV10-3 and TRBJ1-1; perhaps TRBD1 as D (5 bases). The CDR3 covers 14 residues. With 5 bases removed from V and 0 bases from J, the gap between germline ends came to 10 bases. CDR1 is ENHRY and CDR2 is SYGVKD in the germline V gene. The CDR3 bases are TGTGCCATCAGTTACACGGACATGAACACTGAAGCTTTCTTT. As protein: CAISYTDMNTEAFF.